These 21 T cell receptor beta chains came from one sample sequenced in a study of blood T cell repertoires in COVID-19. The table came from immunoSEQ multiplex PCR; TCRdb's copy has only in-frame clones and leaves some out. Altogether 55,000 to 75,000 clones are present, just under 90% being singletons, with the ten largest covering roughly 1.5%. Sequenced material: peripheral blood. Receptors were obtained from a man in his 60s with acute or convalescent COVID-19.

CDR3 DNA sequence: TGTGCCAGCAGCCCGAGAGGACAGGCCTACGAGCAGTACTTC. It is translated as CASSPRGQAYEQYF. The chain employs TRBV14 and TRBJ2-7; TRBD1 agrees at 7 bases. Germline V gene sequence: CDR1 SGHDN, CDR2 FVKESK. The CDR3 extends over 14 amino acids. Unmatched junction bases numbered 5, after V lost 4 bases and J lost 2 bases.

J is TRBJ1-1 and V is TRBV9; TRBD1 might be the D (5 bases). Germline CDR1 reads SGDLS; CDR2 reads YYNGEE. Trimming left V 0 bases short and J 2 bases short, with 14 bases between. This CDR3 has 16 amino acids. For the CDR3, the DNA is TGTGCCAGCAGCGTAGTGGGGCCGGGAGGTAACACTGAAGCTTTCTTT. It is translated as CASSVVGPGGNTEAFF.

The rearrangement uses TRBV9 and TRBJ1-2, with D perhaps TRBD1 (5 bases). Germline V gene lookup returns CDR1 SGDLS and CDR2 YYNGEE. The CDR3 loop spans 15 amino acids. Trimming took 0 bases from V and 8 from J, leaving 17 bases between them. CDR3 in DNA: TGTGCCAGCAGCGTAGCTACCGGGAGGGACGGAGGCTACACCTTC. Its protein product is CASSVATGRDGGYTF.

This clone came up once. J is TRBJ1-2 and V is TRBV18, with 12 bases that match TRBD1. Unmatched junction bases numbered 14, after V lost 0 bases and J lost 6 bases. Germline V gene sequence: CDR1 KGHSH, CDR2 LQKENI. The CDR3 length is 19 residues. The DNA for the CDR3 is TGTGCCAGCTCACCACCGTCCTCCAGGGGACAGGGGGCAGGCGATGGCTACACCTTC. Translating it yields CASSPPSSRGQGAGDGYTF. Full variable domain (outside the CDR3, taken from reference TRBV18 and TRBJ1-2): NAGVMQNPRHLVRRRGQEARLRCSPMKGHSHVYWYRQLPEEGLKFMVYLQKENIIDESGMPKERFSAEFPKEGPSILRIQQVVRGDSAAYFCASSPPSSRGQGAGDGYTFGSGTRLTVV.

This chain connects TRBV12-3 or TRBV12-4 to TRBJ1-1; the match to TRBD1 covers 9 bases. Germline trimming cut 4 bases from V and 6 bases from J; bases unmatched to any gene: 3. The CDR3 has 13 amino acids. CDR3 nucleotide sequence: TGTGCCAGCAGTTCACAGGGGGCGGCTGAAGCTTTCTTT. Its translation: CASSSQGAAEAFF.

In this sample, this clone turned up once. CDR3 bases: TGTGCCAGCAGCTCCCAACGGGTTTTGTTCGAGACCCAGTACTTC. Protein: CASSSQRVLFETQYF. This chain connects TRBV7-9 to TRBJ2-5; no firm D call. The CDR3 extends over 15 amino acids. CDR1 is SEHNR and CDR2 is FQNEAQ in the germline V gene (reference sequence). Trimming pared 4 bases from V and 5 bases from J, leaving 17 bases between.

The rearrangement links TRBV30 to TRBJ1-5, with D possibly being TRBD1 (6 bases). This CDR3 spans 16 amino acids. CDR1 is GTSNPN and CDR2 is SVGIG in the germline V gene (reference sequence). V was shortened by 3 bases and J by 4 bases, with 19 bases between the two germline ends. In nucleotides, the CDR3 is TGTGCCTGGAGGCAACAGGGTGGAGGTCTTAATCAGCCCCAGCATTTT. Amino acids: CAWRQQGGGLNQPQHF.

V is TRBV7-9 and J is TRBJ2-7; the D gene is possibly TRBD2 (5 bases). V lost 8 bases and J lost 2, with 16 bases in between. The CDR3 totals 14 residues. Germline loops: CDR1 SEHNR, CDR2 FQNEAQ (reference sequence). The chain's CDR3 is CASSRERRAYEQYF. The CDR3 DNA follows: TGTGCCAGCTCTCGAGAAAGGCGGGCCTACGAGCAGTACTTC.

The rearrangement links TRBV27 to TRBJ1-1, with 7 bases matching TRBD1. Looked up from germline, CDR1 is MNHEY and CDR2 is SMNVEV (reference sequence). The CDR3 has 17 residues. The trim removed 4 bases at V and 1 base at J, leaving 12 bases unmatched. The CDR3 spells CASSSLRPDRANTEAFF. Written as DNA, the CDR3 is TGTGCCAGCAGTTCTCTCCGGCCCGACAGGGCGAACACTGAAGCTTTCTTT.

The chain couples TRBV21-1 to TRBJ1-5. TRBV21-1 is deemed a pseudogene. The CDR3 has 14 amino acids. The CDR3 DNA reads TGTGCCAGCAGCAAAGAGCCGAGCAATCAGCCCCAGCATTTT. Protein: CASSKEPSNQPQHF.

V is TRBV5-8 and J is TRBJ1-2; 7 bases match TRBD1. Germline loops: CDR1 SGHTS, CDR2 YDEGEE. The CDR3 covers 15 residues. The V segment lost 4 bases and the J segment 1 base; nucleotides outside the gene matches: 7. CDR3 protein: CASSPGQSYNYGYTF. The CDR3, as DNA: TGTGCCAGCAGCCCGGGACAGTCCTATAACTATGGCTACACCTTC.

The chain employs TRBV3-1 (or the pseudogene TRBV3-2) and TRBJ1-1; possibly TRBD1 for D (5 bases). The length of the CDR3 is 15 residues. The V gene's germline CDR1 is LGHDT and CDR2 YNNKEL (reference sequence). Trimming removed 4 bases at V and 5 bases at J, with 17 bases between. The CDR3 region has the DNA TGTGCCAGCAGCCCCTGGGGGGGGAGGTTGACTGAAGCTTTCTTT. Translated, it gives CASSPWGGRLTEAFF.

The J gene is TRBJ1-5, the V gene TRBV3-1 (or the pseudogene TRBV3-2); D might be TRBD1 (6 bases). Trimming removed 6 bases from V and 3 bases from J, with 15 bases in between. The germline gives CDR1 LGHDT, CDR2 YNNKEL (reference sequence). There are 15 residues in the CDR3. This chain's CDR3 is CASSQGTSSNQPQHF. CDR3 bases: TGTGCCAGCAGTCAGGGGACTAGCTCCAATCAGCCCCAGCATTTT.

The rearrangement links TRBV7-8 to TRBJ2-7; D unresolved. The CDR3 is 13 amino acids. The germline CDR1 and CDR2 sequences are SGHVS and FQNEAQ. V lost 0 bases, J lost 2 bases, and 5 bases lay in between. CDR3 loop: CASSLAEPYEQYF. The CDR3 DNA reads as TGTGCCAGCAGCTTAGCAGAGCCCTACGAGCAGTACTTC.

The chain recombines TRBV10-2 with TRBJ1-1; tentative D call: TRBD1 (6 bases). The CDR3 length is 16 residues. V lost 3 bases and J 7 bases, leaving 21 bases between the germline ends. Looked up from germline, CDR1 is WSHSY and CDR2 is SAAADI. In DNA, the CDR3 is TGCGCCAGCAGTGATTTTGTCAGGGGCCGAAATTATGAAGCTTTCTTT. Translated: CASSDFVRGRNYEAFF.

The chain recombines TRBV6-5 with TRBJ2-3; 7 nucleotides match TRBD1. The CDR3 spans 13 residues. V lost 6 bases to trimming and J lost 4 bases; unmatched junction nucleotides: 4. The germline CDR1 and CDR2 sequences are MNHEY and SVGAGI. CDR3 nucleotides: TGTGCCAGCAGGAAGGGGGCGGCAGATACGCAGTATTTT. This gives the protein CASRKGAADTQYF.

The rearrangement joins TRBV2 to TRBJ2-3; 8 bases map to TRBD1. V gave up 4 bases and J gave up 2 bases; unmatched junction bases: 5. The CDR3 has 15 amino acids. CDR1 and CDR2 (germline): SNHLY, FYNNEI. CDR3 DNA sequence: TGTGCCAGCAGTGGAGGACAGGGTATCACAGATACGCAGTATTTT. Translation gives CASSGGQGITDTQYF.

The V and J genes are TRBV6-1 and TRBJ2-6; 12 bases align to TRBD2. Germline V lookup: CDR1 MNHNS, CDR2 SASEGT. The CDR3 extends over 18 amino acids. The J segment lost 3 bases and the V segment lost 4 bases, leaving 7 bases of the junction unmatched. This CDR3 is CASSATSGGRSGANVLTF. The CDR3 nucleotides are TGTGCCAGCAGTGCAACTAGCGGGGGGCGAAGTGGGGCCAACGTCCTGACTTTC.

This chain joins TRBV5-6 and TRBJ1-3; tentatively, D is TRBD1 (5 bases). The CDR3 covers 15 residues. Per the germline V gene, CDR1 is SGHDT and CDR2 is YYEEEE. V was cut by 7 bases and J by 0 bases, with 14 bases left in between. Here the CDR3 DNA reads TGTGCCAGCTTCAGGGCCCCCCACTCTGGAAACACCATATATTTT. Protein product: CASFRAPHSGNTIYF.

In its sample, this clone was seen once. This CDR3 reads CASSQAGERGYTF. The DNA of the CDR3 is TGTGCCAGCAGCCAAGCCGGTGAGAGAGGCTACACCTTC. This chain links TRBV3-1 (or the pseudogene TRBV3-2) with TRBJ1-2; no clear D gene. Trimming took 1 base from V and 8 from J, leaving 11 bases between them. CDR1 is LGHDT, CDR2 YNNKEL, per germline (reference sequence). CDR3 length: 13 amino acids.

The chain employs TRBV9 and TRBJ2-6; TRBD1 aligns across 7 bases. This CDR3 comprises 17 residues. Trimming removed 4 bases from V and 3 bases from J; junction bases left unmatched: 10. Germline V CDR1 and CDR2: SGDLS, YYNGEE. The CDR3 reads CASSWAPTGDGANVLTF. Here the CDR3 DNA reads TGTGCCAGCAGCTGGGCTCCTACAGGGGATGGGGCCAACGTCCTGACTTTC.